The rows below give T cell receptor beta chains drawn from one sample of a study of CD8 T cells in ankylosing spondylitis. TCRdb redid the calling of the 5' RACE reads with MiXCR, one entry per CDR3 protein. The data hold approximately 400,000 distinct CDR3 sequences, with under 20% observed a single time. Sequenced sample: blood, either unsorted or a sorted T cell fraction (not recorded which). The origin of the receptors is a male donor with ankylosing spondylitis. Each CDR3 is given with its conserved first and last residue. Fields, in order: D gene, clone size, J gene, V gene, CDR3 protein, CDR3 DNA. D genes are given only for firm matches. The listing skips clone size in some rows; elsewhere it reads once, few, many or a size class.

- few TRBJ2-7 TRBV11-2 CASRHSSARKTYEQYF TGTGCCAGCAGACATTCCTCGGCTAGGAAGACCTACGAGCAGTACTTC
- few TRBJ1-1 TRBV7-2 CASKRRDTEAFF TGTGCCAGCAAGAGAAGGGACACTGAAGCTTTCTTT
- few TRBJ1-2 TRBV3-1 CASSPRGGYGYTF TGTGCCAGCAGCCCCAGGGGAGGCTATGGCTACACCTTC
TRBD2 - TRBJ2-1 TRBV3-1 CASSQGKRDAPYNEQFF TGTGCCAGCAGCCAAGGCAAGCGGGACGCCCCCTACAATGAGCAGTTCTTC
- few TRBJ2-7 TRBV28 CASTLGGVDEQYF TGTGCCAGCACCCTAGGGGGGGTCGACGAGCAGTACTTC
- few TRBJ2-1 TRBV7-2 CASSPRGYNEQFF TGTGCCAGCAGCCCCCGGGGTTACAATGAGCAGTTCTTC
- few TRBJ2-2 TRBV3-1 CASRLTGPTGGELFF TGTGCCAGCAGACTTACCGGGCCAACAGGAGGGGAGCTGTTTTTT
TRBD1 - TRBJ2-1 TRBV12-3/TRBV12-4 CASRAGTGDYNEQFF TGTGCCAGCAGAGCCGGGACAGGGGACTACAATGAGCAGTTCTTC
- many TRBJ2-7 TRBV10-1 CASILDRINSYEQYF -
- few TRBJ2-3 TRBV29-1 CSGARQDTQYF TGCAGCGGGGCCCGCCAAGATACGCAGTATTTT
- few TRBJ1-1 TRBV4-1 CASSKGQTEAFF TGCGCCAGCAGCAAAGGACAGACTGAAGCTTTCTTT
- once TRBJ2-3 TRBV4-2 CASSQVGPLSDTQYF TGTGCCAGCAGCCAAGTAGGCCCTTTGTCGGATACGCAGTATTTT
- - TRBJ2-2 TRBV2 CASSEYSTGELFF TGTGCCAGCAGTGAATATTCCACCGGGGAGCTGTTTTTT
- few TRBJ2-7 TRBV27 CASSAGTQSTYEQYF TGTGCCAGCAGCGCCGGGACCCAAAGCACCTACGAGCAGTACTTC
- - TRBJ1-2 TRBV24-1 CATSDPTDPANYGYTF TGTGCCACCAGTGACCCGACGGACCCAGCTAACTATGGCTACACCTTC
TRBD2 few TRBJ2-5 TRBV4-3 CASSQEWQTSGYQETQYF TGCGCCAGCAGCCAAGAATGGCAGACTAGCGGGTACCAAGAGACCCAGTACTTC
- many TRBJ2-4 TRBV12-3/TRBV12-4 CASSFAGFGKNIQYF TGTGCCAGCAGTTTTGCCGGGTTCGGCAAAAACATTCAGTACTTC
TRBD1 - TRBJ1-2 TRBV4-3 CASSQEDRAGGYTF TGCGCCAGCAGCCAAGAGGACAGGGCGGGTGGCTACACCTTC
TRBD1 many TRBJ2-3 TRBV12-3/TRBV12-4 CASNFDREITDTQYF TGTGCCAGCAACTTCGACAGGGAGATCACAGATACGCAGTATTTT
- few TRBJ1-1 TRBV29-1 CSGGSGANTEAFF TGCAGCGGAGGCTCGGGGGCCAACACTGAAGCTTTCTTT
- - TRBJ1-6 TRBV27 CASSQLGTYDNSPLHF TGTGCCAGCAGTCAACTCGGAACCTACGATAATTCACCCCTCCACTTT